These T cell receptor beta chains were read from a single sample in a study of OX40 agonist ivuxolimab in advanced cancers. TCRdb keeps only in-frame clones here, not all; method: immunoSEQ multiplex PCR. Of about 50,000 clones listed, around 87% are singletons. The specimen was CD4+ or CD8+ T cells sorted from blood, collected in a trial of the OX40 agonist ivuxolimab. Receptor source: an adult with an advanced solid tumor such as melanoma, head and neck, liver or kidney cancer. Each CDR3 is given with its conserved first and last residue. Fields, in order: J gene, clone size, D gene, V gene, CDR3 protein, CDR3 DNA. A D gene is named only where the DNA matches it firmly. Clone size is not always given. Where it is, it says once, few, many or a class for expanded clones.

>TRBJ2-5|NA|NA|TRBV11-2
CASTRTVQETQYF
TGTGCCAGCACCCGGACAGTCCAAGAGACCCAGTACTTC
>TRBJ2-1|NA|NA|TRBV20-1
CSAGPYNEQFF
TGCAGTGCTGGCCCGTACAATGAGCAGTTCTTC
>TRBJ2-6|NA|TRBD1|TRBV18
CASSQMDRGTGANVLTF
TGTGCCAGCTCACAAATGGACAGGGGGACTGGGGCCAACGTCCTGACTTTC
>TRBJ1-4|NA|NA|TRBV5-4
CASSQGAGSNEKLFF
TGTGCCAGCAGCCAAGGGGCAGGGAGCAATGAAAAACTGTTTTTT
>TRBJ2-3|NA|NA|TRBV5-1
CASSLAGAATDTQYF
TGCGCCAGCAGCTTGGCCGGGGCAGCCACAGATACGCAGTATTTT
>TRBJ2-1|NA|NA|TRBV18
CASSPERYEQFF
TGTGCCAGCTCACCAGAAAGGTATGAGCAGTTCTTC
>TRBJ2-1|NA|NA|TRBV7-9
CASSLQEVSYNEQFF
TGTGCCAGCAGTCTACAAGAGGTCTCCTACAATGAGCAGTTCTTC
>TRBJ2-3|NA|NA|TRBV9
CASSVQPSLLDTQYF
TGTGCCAGCAGCGTACAACCTTCCCTCTTGGATACGCAGTATTTT
>TRBJ1-1|NA|NA|TRBV18
CASSPLYTEAFF
TGTGCCAGCTCACCCCTCTACACTGAAGCTTTCTTT
>TRBJ2-3|NA|NA|TRBV28
CASSFLGTSPADTQYF
TGTGCCAGCAGTTTCTTAGGGACTTCCCCGGCAGATACGCAGTATTTT
>TRBJ2-3|NA|NA|TRBV14
CASSQQIADTQYF
TGTGCCAGCAGCCAGCAAATCGCAGATACGCAGTATTTT
>TRBJ2-7|NA|TRBD1|TRBV7-9
CASSRDSKSYEQYF
TGTGCCAGCAGCCGGGACAGCAAATCCTACGAGCAGTACTTC
>TRBJ1-5|few|TRBD1|TRBV4-1
CASRPTGMGNQPQHF
TGCGCCAGCAGACCGACAGGGATGGGCAATCAGCCCCAGCATTTT
>TRBJ1-4|medium-sized|NA|TRBV2
CASRRDHNEKLFF
TGTGCCAGCAGGCGGGACCATAATGAAAAACTGTTTTTT
>TRBJ2-7|NA|NA|TRBV5-1
CASNNQLGGEQYF
TGCGCCAGTAACAACCAGTTGGGGGGAGAGCAGTACTTC
>TRBJ2-3|NA|TRBD2|TRBV7-3
CASSLNVGGPSTDTQYF
TGTGCCAGCAGCTTAAACGTGGGAGGGCCGAGCACAGATACGCAGTATTTT
>TRBJ1-4|NA|TRBD1|TRBV7-9
CASSTNPGQGREKLFF
TGTGCCAGCAGCACCAATCCGGGACAGGGGAGGGAAAAACTGTTTTTT
>TRBJ1-2|NA|TRBD1|TRBV28
CASNPGQGAYGYTF
TGTGCCAGCAACCCGGGACAGGGGGCTTATGGCTACACCTTC
>TRBJ2-4|NA|TRBD2|TRBV11-2
CASSLANLLAGSKNIQYF
TGTGCCAGCAGCTTAGCTAATCTCCTAGCGGGATCCAAAAACATTCAGTACTTC
>TRBJ1-1|NA|NA|TRBV18
CASSLTANTEAFF
TGTGCCAGCTCCCTCACAGCGAACACTGAAGCTTTCTTT
>TRBJ2-2|NA|TRBD2|TRBV5-4
CASSFGGGSPGELFF
TGTGCCAGCAGCTTTGGGGGAGGGTCCCCCGGGGAGCTGTTTTTT
>TRBJ1-5|NA|NA|TRBV28
CASSSAGAGNQPQHF
TGTGCCAGCAGTTCCGCCGGGGCTGGCAATCAGCCCCAGCATTTT
>TRBJ1-6|NA|TRBD1|TRBV25-1
CASRPGGAALHF
TGTGCCAGCAGGCCAGGGGGTGCCGCCCTCCACTTT
>TRBJ1-1|NA|TRBD1|TRBV6-1
CASSGRGLRTEAFF
TGTGCCAGCAGTGGCAGGGGGCTGAGGACTGAAGCTTTCTTT
>TRBJ2-7|NA|NA|TRBV2
CASRTGQLYEQYF
TGTGCCAGCAGAACCGGACAGCTCTACGAGCAGTACTTC
>TRBJ1-5|NA|NA|TRBV19
CASSIYDNNQPQHF
TGTGCCAGTAGTATTTACGACAACAATCAGCCCCAGCATTTT
>TRBJ2-3|NA|TRBD2|TRBV7-3
CASSIDGAGASTDTQYF
TGTGCCAGCAGTATAGACGGGGCGGGAGCTAGCACAGATACGCAGTATTTT
>TRBJ2-7|NA|NA|TRBV10-1
CASSESSYEQYF
TGCGCCAGCAGTGAAAGCTCCTACGAGCAGTACTTC
>TRBJ1-5|NA|NA|TRBV30
CAWTPYSGVSNQPQHF
TGTGCCTGGACCCCGTATTCGGGAGTGAGCAATCAGCCCCAGCATTTT
>TRBJ2-1|NA|NA|TRBV4-1
CASRSGGGSSYNEQFF
TGCGCCAGCAGATCGGGGGGCGGGAGCTCCTACAATGAGCAGTTCTTC
>TRBJ1-3|NA|TRBD1|TRBV5-8
CASSFKGTGRGNTIYF
TGTGCCAGCAGCTTTAAGGGGACAGGTCGTGGAAACACCATATATTTT
>TRBJ2-7|NA|NA|TRBV28
CASRPLGAINEQYF
TGTGCCAGCAGACCCCTGGGGGCCATTAACGAGCAGTACTTC
>TRBJ1-1|NA|NA|TRBV30
CAWSVLLGLNTEAFF
TGTGCCTGGAGTGTACTGCTCGGGTTAAACACTGAAGCTTTCTTT
>TRBJ1-1|NA|NA|TRBV28
CASSLRGFGRNTEAFF
TGTGCCAGCAGTTTACGGGGCTTCGGTAGAAACACTGAAGCTTTCTTT
>TRBJ2-7|NA|NA|TRBV9
CASSAGGRGAYEQYF
TGTGCCAGCAGCGCGGGCGGCAGGGGAGCCTACGAGCAGTACTTC
>TRBJ2-7|NA|NA|TRBV10-3
CAISVSAGRAYEQYF
TGTGCCATCAGTGTCTCAGCGGGTCGGGCGTACGAGCAGTACTTC
>TRBJ1-2|NA|NA|TRBV5-1
CASSPMFGRWVSYGYTF
TGCGCCAGCAGCCCCATGTTTGGCAGGTGGGTGAGCTATGGCTACACCTTC
>TRBJ2-1|NA|NA|TRBV7-9
CASSLDGTAYNEQFF
TGTGCCAGCAGCTTAGACGGGACTGCCTACAATGAGCAGTTCTTC
>TRBJ2-1|NA|TRBD2|TRBV4-2
CASSQMAGVGNEQFF
TGTGCCAGCAGCCAAATGGCGGGAGTAGGCAATGAGCAGTTCTTC
>TRBJ2-1|NA|TRBD1|TRBV5-6
CASKPTGTASYNEQFF
TGTGCCAGCAAACCAACCGGGACAGCTTCCTACAATGAGCAGTTCTTC
>TRBJ1-3|NA|NA|TRBV13
CASNKVGLLSSGNTIYF
TGTGCCAGCAACAAAGTTGGGCTTTTGAGCTCTGGAAACACCATATATTTT
>TRBJ2-7|NA|NA|TRBV6-5
CASIQRTPYEQYF
TGTGCCAGCATACAGCGGACCCCCTACGAGCAGTACTTC
>TRBJ2-7|NA|NA|TRBV7-8
CASSLFRTSSYEQYF
TGTGCCAGCAGCTTGTTCCGGACATCGTCCTACGAGCAGTACTTC
>TRBJ2-7|once|TRBD1|TRBV5-1
CASSPLTGVTHEQYF
TGCGCCAGCAGCCCCTTGACAGGGGTTACCCATGAGCAGTACTTC
>TRBJ2-2|NA|TRBD1|TRBV5-1
CASRGQGAPGELFF
TGCGCCAGCAGAGGACAGGGGGCGCCCGGGGAGCTGTTTTTT
>TRBJ2-2|NA|TRBD1|TRBV18
CASSLDRGNTGELFF
TGTGCCAGCTCACTGGACAGGGGGAACACCGGGGAGCTGTTTTTT
>TRBJ1-6|NA|NA|TRBV19
CASTQRTETFGSPLHF
TGTGCCAGTACTCAACGGACAGAAACATTCGGTTCACCCCTCCACTTT
>TRBJ2-1|NA|NA|TRBV14
CASSQEGNYNEQFF
TGTGCCAGCAGCCAAGAGGGCAACTACAATGAGCAGTTCTTC
>TRBJ2-7|NA|TRBD2|TRBV27
CASRSASGETYEQYF
TGTGCCAGCAGGAGTGCTAGCGGGGAAACCTACGAGCAGTACTTC
>TRBJ2-1|NA|NA|TRBV4-1
CASSHGVANNEQFF
TGCGCCAGCAGCCATGGGGTTGCGAACAATGAGCAGTTCTTC
>TRBJ1-2|NA|NA|TRBV5-6
CASSDGTTSGYTF
TGTGCCAGCAGCGACGGGACAACGAGTGGCTACACCTTC
>TRBJ2-3|NA|NA|TRBV11-2
CASSLRTDTQYF
TGTGCCAGCAGCCTTCGCACAGATACGCAGTATTTT
>TRBJ2-1|NA|NA|TRBV7-2
CASSPEFSYNEQFF
TGTGCCAGCAGCCCAGAATTCTCCTACAATGAGCAGTTCTTC
>TRBJ2-1|NA|NA|TRBV5-8
CASSKILSTGGPYNEQFF
TGTGCCAGCAGCAAGATCCTATCGACAGGAGGCCCCTACAATGAGCAGTTCTTC